This T cell receptor (beta chain) comes out of a study of blood T cell repertoires in COVID-19. Method: immunoSEQ multiplex PCR; TCRdb's copy keeps in-frame clones and lacks some. The sample includes under 250,000 clones, 65% to 90% of them seen just once. The clonotype originates from a man aged 35 to 55 who had recovered from COVID-19. What was sequenced was PBMCs or T cells enriched from blood (not recorded which).

The CDR3 loop is CASSLAPRGTGGQETQYF. The CDR3 DNA sequence: TGTGCCAGCAGCTTGGCCCCCAGAGGGACAGGGGGACAAGAGACCCAGTACTTC. J is TRBJ2-5 and V is TRBV5-4; 11 nucleotides match TRBD1. The CDR3 totals 18 residues. From germline, CDR1 is SGHNT and CDR2 YYREEE (reference sequence). J lost 2 bases, V lost 0 bases, and 9 bases had no gene match.